The 21 T cell receptor beta chains presented below share a single source sample, sequenced in a study of beta chain features in type 1 diabetes. Reverse transcription of all isolated RNA meant that expressed TCRB transcripts were sequenced. Clones were sequenced by immunoSEQ multiplex PCR, and TCRdb holds only the in-frame ones, with some missing. The repertoire holds under 450,000 clones, with over 13% as singletons. What was sequenced was naive CD4+ T cells from blood. All receptors derive from a woman between 18 and 30 years old in good health.

This chain connects TRBV29-1 to TRBJ1-5, with TRBD1 identical over 8 bases. Germline CDR1 and CDR2: SQVTM and ANQGSEA. Trimming cost V 5 bases and J 4 bases; bases outside gene matches: 10. The CDR3 covers 15 residues. CDR3 sequence reads: CSVRWTGRTNQPQHF. In DNA, the CDR3 is TGCAGCGTTCGATGGACAGGGAGGACTAATCAGCCCCAGCATTTT.

The chain couples TRBV30 to TRBJ1-4; D uncertain. Deletions cut 0 bases from V and 5 bases from J, with 7 bases between. The length of the CDR3 is 13 residues. Germline-derived CDR1 and CDR2 are GTSNPN and SVGIG (reference sequence). CDR3 amino acids: CAWSVRLNEKLFF. CDR3 DNA sequence: TGTGCCTGGAGTGTCCGGTTAAATGAAAAACTGTTTTTT.

CDR3 bases: TGTGCCTCCCATGACAGGGACCCATCGCCCCAGCATTTT. The encoded protein is CASHDRDPSPQHF. V gene TRBV28 combines with J gene TRBJ1-5; 7 nucleotides align to TRBD1. The CDR3 extends over 13 amino acids. Germline V gives CDR1 MDHEN, CDR2 SYDVKM. The V and J ends lost 11 bases and 9 bases, in that order; junction bases with no gene match: 13.

This clone was counted a few times. The chain joins TRBV29-1 to TRBJ2-5; weak D call: TRBD2 (6 bases). The ends were cut back, 4 bases at V and 2 bases at J, with 11 bases in the middle. The CDR3 has 13 residues. From germline, CDR1 is SQVTM and CDR2 ANQGSEA. This chain's CDR3 is CSVAGVDQETQYF. CDR3 sequence (DNA): TGCAGCGTTGCGGGGGTTGATCAAGAGACCCAGTACTTC. The whole variable domain, remainder taken from reference TRBV29-1 and TRBJ2-5, is SAVISQKPSRDICQRGTSLTIQCQVDSQVTMMFWYRQQPGQSLTLIATANQGSEATYESGFVIDKFPISRPNLTFSTLTVSNMSPEDSSIYLCSVAGVDQETQYFGPGTRLLVL.

The chain has TRBV30 and TRBJ1-4; D is possibly TRBD1 (5 bases). Trimming removed 1 base from V and 5 bases from J, with 5 bases in between. The CDR3 runs to 12 residues. The germline V gene has CDR1 GTSNPN and CDR2 SVGIG (reference sequence). CDR3 amino acids: CAWSEGNEKLFF. In DNA, the CDR3 is TGTGCCTGGAGTGAGGGGAATGAAAAACTGTTTTTT. Looking up the rest from reference TRBV30 and TRBJ1-4 gives the full variable domain: SQTIHQWPATLVQPVGSPLSLECTVEGTSNPNLYWYRQAAGRGLQLLFYSVGIGQISSEVPQNLSASRPQDRQFILSSKKLLLSDSGFYLCAWSEGNEKLFFGSGTQLSVL.

V and J are TRBV7-2 and TRBJ2-5; D unresolved. CDR1 is SGHTA and CDR2 is FQGNSA in the germline V gene. This CDR3 spans 12 amino acids. The V gene lost 5 bases and the J gene lost 7 bases, with 11 bases spanning the gap. CDR3 DNA: TGTGCCAGCAGCCCTAGAGGCAGGACCCAGTACTTC. Protein product: CASSPRGRTQYF.

This clone appeared a few times. The chain couples TRBV7-9 to TRBJ2-1; a weak D match, TRBD2 (6 bases). This CDR3 spans 17 amino acids. Germline CDR1 SEHNR, CDR2 FQNEAQ (reference sequence). V dropped 6 bases and J dropped 5 bases, with 23 bases sitting between them. CDR3 coding DNA: TGTGCCAGCAGTCCCACGTCCCGCGGGAAGGAAAACAATGAGCAGTTCTTC. The encoded protein is CASSPTSRGKENNEQFF.

This clone was observed a few times. This chain uses TRBV10-3 with TRBJ1-2; possible D gene TRBD1, 5 bases. V was clipped by 4 bases and J by 8 bases, with 20 bases between them. CDR3 length: 15 amino acids. Germline loops: CDR1 ENHRY, CDR2 SYGVKD. CDR3 loop: CAISALPGEALGYTF. CDR3 bases: TGTGCCATCAGTGCGCTCCCGGGGGAGGCCCTAGGCTACACCTTC.

The chain has TRBV9 and TRBJ1-5; D unresolved. Trimming took 0 bases from V and 0 from J, leaving 7 bases between them. The CDR3 totals 15 residues. Germline V lookup: CDR1 SGDLS, CDR2 YYNGEE. The CDR3 is CASSVGEGSNQPQHF. CDR3 coding DNA: TGTGCCAGCAGCGTAGGGGAGGGTAGCAATCAGCCCCAGCATTTT.

V gene TRBV6-5 combines with J gene TRBJ2-2, with 7 bases matching TRBD2. The CDR3 extends over 14 amino acids. Germline V gives CDR1 MNHEY, CDR2 SVGAGI. The ends lost 8 bases at V and 3 bases at J; junction bases unmatched: 6. For the CDR3, the DNA is TGTGCCAGCGCCGCGGGAGTTCACACCGGGGAGCTGTTTTTT. Amino acids: CASAAGVHTGELFF.

The V and J genes are TRBV4-2 and TRBJ2-5; TRBD2 agrees at 10 bases. J was trimmed by 5 bases and V by 3 bases; bases with no gene match: 12. Germline V gene data show CDR1 as LGHNA and CDR2 as YNFKEQ. The CDR3 is made up of 17 amino acids. As DNA, the CDR3 is TGTGCCAGCAGCCAGGTAGAAGCGGGAGGGCCAGTCGAGACCCAGTACTTC. Encoded protein: CASSQVEAGGPVETQYF.

This chain links TRBV6-1 with TRBJ2-4, with a tentative D call TRBD2 (5 bases). The ends were cut back, 3 bases at V and 11 bases at J, with 14 bases in the middle. The germline V gene encodes CDR1 MNHNS and CDR2 SASEGT. This CDR3 comprises 13 residues. The chain's CDR3 is CASSDRTRGFQYF. CDR3 coding DNA: TGTGCCAGCAGTGACCGTACCCGGGGTTTTCAGTACTTC.

This clone was counted between two and nine times. The V gene is TRBV29-1, the J gene TRBJ2-7; TRBD1 might be the D (5 bases). This CDR3 has 13 residues. Germline CDR1 and CDR2: SQVTM and ANQGSEA. V was pared by 7 bases and J by 0 bases, with 13 bases between. The CDR3 nucleotides read TGCAGCGCCGAAGCAGGGAACTCCTACGAGCAGTACTTC. Its translation: CSAEAGNSYEQYF.

In this sample, this clone turned up a few times. The genes are TRBV7-9 and TRBJ2-4, with D unresolved. With 1 base removed from V and 7 bases from J, the gap between germline ends came to 11 bases. In germline, CDR1 is SEHNR, CDR2 FQNEAQ (reference sequence). This CDR3 has 14 residues. The CDR3 reads CASSLDAGLNIQYF. CDR3 nucleotides: TGTGCCAGCAGCTTAGATGCAGGTCTCAACATTCAGTACTTC. Combining the CDR3 with reference TRBV7-9 and TRBJ2-4 gives the whole variable domain DTGVSQNPRHKITKRGQNVTFRCDPISEHNRLYWYRQTLGQGPEFLTYFQNEAQLEKSRLLSDRFSAERPKGSFSTLEIQRTEQGDSAMYLCASSLDAGLNIQYFGAGTRLSVL.

There are a few counts of this clone. The J gene is TRBJ1-2, the V gene TRBV30; 10 bases fit TRBD1. The V gene end was trimmed by 1 base and the J gene end by 7 bases; junction bases not matched to a gene: 12. The CDR3 contains 16 residues. Germline lookup yields CDR1 GTSNPN and CDR2 SVGIG (reference sequence). The CDR3 nucleotides are TGTGCCTGGAGTGCCTTCCAGACAGGGGGCGGCGGTGGCTACACCTTC. Its protein product is CAWSAFQTGGGGGYTF.

The chain couples TRBV7-2 to TRBJ2-1; no reliable D call. There are 17 residues in the CDR3. The V and J ends lost 0 bases and 6 bases respectively, with 18 bases between them. Germline CDR1 and CDR2: SGHTA and FQGNSA. CDR3: CASSLAFDRIAINEQFF. In nucleotides, the CDR3 is TGTGCCAGCAGCTTAGCTTTCGATCGCATCGCTATCAATGAGCAGTTCTTC.

The V call is TRBV5-4, the J call TRBJ2-6, with D unresolved. The CDR3 contains 14 residues. CDR1 is SGHNT, CDR2 YYREEE, per germline (reference sequence). Trimming pared 2 bases from V and 0 bases from J, leaving 3 bases between. The CDR3 nucleotides are TGTGCCAGCAGCTTTAGCTCTGGGGCCAACGTCCTGACTTTC. Residues: CASSFSSGANVLTF.

This clone was observed a handful of times. V usage is TRBV30 and J usage is TRBJ2-3; D may be TRBD2 (6 bases). The CDR3 length is 13 residues. Looked up from germline, CDR1 is GTSNPN and CDR2 is SVGIG (reference sequence). Trimming removed 2 bases at V and 6 bases at J, with 12 bases between. In DNA form, the CDR3 reads TGTGCCTGGAGTAACCGCGGGGCTGATACGCAGTATTTT. It encodes CAWSNRGADTQYF.

A single count supports this clone. The rearrangement links TRBV28 to TRBJ1-2; D call uncertain. The germline V and J ends were trimmed by 6 bases and 1 base, with 6 bases remaining between them. The CDR3 runs to 12 residues. Looked up from germline, CDR1 is MDHEN and CDR2 is SYDVKM. In DNA form, the CDR3 reads TGTGCCAGCAGGACGGGTAACTATGGCTACACCTTC. Its translation is CASRTGNYGYTF.

In its sample, this clone was seen a few times. CDR3 nucleotides: TGTGCCAGCAGTCCCCGAACAGGAAGCTCCTACGAGCAGTACTTC. It codes for CASSPRTGSSYEQYF. The chain combines TRBV7-2 with TRBJ2-7; TRBD1 is a possible D gene (5 bases). The CDR3 is 15 residues long. Per germline, CDR1 SGHTA and CDR2 FQGNSA. The V and J ends lost 6 bases and 0 bases respectively, with 15 bases between them.

This clone showed up just a few times. Other DNA sequences from this sample encode an identical CDR3 as well. The V gene is TRBV9, the J gene TRBJ2-1; D is perhaps TRBD2 (5 bases). This CDR3 comprises 12 residues. Germline V gene data show CDR1 as SGDLS and CDR2 as YYNGEE. Trimming pared 0 bases from V and 9 bases from J, leaving 7 bases between. The CDR3: CASSVDGGEQFF. Written as DNA, the CDR3 is TGTGCCAGCAGCGTAGACGGAGGTGAGCAGTTCTTC.